This T cell receptor (beta chain) derives from a study of T cells in localized non-small cell lung cancer. The CDR3 consists of 20 residues. Using immunoSEQ multiplex PCR, the repertoire was profiled, and TCRdb retains in-frame clones only, with some absent. The sample has roughly 24,000 clones; roughly 80% are singletons. Note on this clone: Antigen specificity is unknown.

Findings and caveats of the study: Heterogeneity stays possible, as sequencing covered only one tumor region. Prolonged overall survival went with higher T cell density in the blood. The highest T cell clonality was in uninvolved adjacent lung, above tumor. In adjacent lung appeared a median about 58 of the top 100 tumor clones.

Specimen: peripheral blood, collected before any cancer treatment. The rearrangement joins TRBV21-1 to TRBJ1-5; the table's D gene call, TRBD1, was not cross checked with the DNA. TRBV21-1 is described as a pseudogene. The clonotype was recovered from a man aged 40 to 70 with stage III squamous cell lung carcinoma. CDR3 sequence (DNA): TGTGCCAGCAGCAAACTCGGAACAGGGATCTGTGCGCCGAGCAATCAGCCCCAGCATTTT. It yields the protein CASSKLGTGICAPSNQPQHF.